The 14 T cell receptor beta chains presented below share a single source sample, sequenced in a study of human T cells and chemical hapten exposure. The time point: pre-sensitization, week 0. Treatment: therapeutic diphenylcyclopropenone sensitization with weekly scalp DPC. TCRdb reprocessed the RACE reads with MiXCR, giving one entry per CDR3 protein. The repertoire consists of approximately 370,000 distinct CDR3 sequences, with 4.5% to 7% occurring once and the leading ten covering about 7.7%. The sample here was whole blood, taken in connection with sensitization to the hapten diphenylcyclopropenone (DPC). These receptors were taken from a woman between 18 and 30 years old with alopecia areata. Some clones in this sample may be carry-over from other donors' samples.

This chain links TRBV20-1 with TRBJ2-3; 8 bases fit TRBD2. Germline V lookup: CDR1 DFQATT, CDR2 SNEGSKA (reference sequence). The trim removed 6 bases at V and 1 base at J, leaving 6 bases unmatched. This CDR3 has 14 residues. CDR3 sequence reads: CSASGSGGTDTQYF. CDR3 sequence (DNA): TGCAGTGCCAGCGGGAGCGGGGGCACAGATACGCAGTATTTT.

This chain joins TRBV30 and TRBJ1-2; D gene ambiguous. Germline assignment: CDR1 GTSNPN and CDR2 SVGIG (reference sequence). V lost 4 bases to trimming and J lost 1 base, with 10 bases between them. The CDR3 spans 13 residues. Written as DNA, the CDR3 is TGTGCCTGGACCTCCGCTGATAACTATGGCTACACCTTC. Amino acid sequence: CAWTSADNYGYTF.

A few counts support this clonotype. J is TRBJ1-4 and V is TRBV5-4; 7 nucleotides agree with TRBD1. CDR1 is SGHNT and CDR2 is YYREEE in the germline V gene (reference sequence). J lost 8 bases, V lost 4 bases, and 11 bases had no gene match. The CDR3 loop spans 15 amino acids. This CDR3 reads CASSGGTVGGEKLFF. CDR3 DNA: TGTGCCAGCAGCGGTGGGACAGTAGGTGGAGAAAAACTGTTTTTT.

This clonotype was seen ten or more times. This chain uses TRBV6-1 with TRBJ2-3; D not certain. CDR1 and CDR2 from the germline V gene are MNHNS and SASEGT. The CDR3 length is 13 residues. Trimming took 8 bases from V and 0 from J, leaving 9 bases between them. The CDR3, as DNA: TGTGCCAGCGTGTGGGCGAGCACAGATACGCAGTATTTT. It encodes CASVWASTDTQYF.

Turning to this clonotype: Possible read error: a much larger clone is one base away. The genes are TRBV29-1 and TRBJ2-3, with 10 nucleotides matching TRBD2. CDR1 and CDR2 from the germline V gene are SQVTM and ANQGSEA. CDR3 length: 15 amino acids. This CDR3 reads CCVGPPSGGDDTQYF. CDR3 bases: TGCTGCGTTGGGCCTCCCAGCGGGGGGGACGATACGCAGTATTTT.

The sample holds many counts of this clonotype. This sequence joins TRBV28 and TRBJ2-5, with D tentatively TRBD2 (5 bases). In germline, CDR1 is MDHEN, CDR2 SYDVKM. V lost 1 base and J 4 bases, leaving 13 bases between the germline ends. The CDR3 spans 15 residues. In DNA form, the CDR3 reads TGTGCCAGCAGTTTATCGAGCGGAGCACGAGAGACCCAGTACTTC. Encoded protein: CASSLSSGARETQYF.

This clonotype was detected a few times. The V gene is TRBV28, the J gene TRBJ2-7; D remains unclear. The CDR3 is 14 amino acids. CDR1 and CDR2 (germline): MDHEN, SYDVKM. V lost 6 bases, J lost 6 bases, and 18 bases lay in between. CDR3 nucleotides: TGTGCCAGCAGATTAAACGGCGCCCCGGGCGAGCAGTACTTC. It yields the protein CASRLNGAPGEQYF.

The chain has TRBV7-6 and TRBJ1-2; D unclear. CDR1 and CDR2 from the germline V gene are SGHVS and FNYEAQ. V was shortened by 5 bases and J by 4 bases, with 17 bases between the two germline ends. The CDR3 runs 15 residues. DNA for the CDR3: TGTGCCAGCAGCACCCGAGAGGGCTTTGGCTATGGCTACACCTTC. This encodes CASSTREGFGYGYTF.

V usage is TRBV28 and J usage is TRBJ1-3; D may be TRBD1 (6 bases). The CDR3 has 18 residues. Trimming removed 6 bases from V and 0 bases from J, with 21 bases in between. Germline lookup yields CDR1 MDHEN and CDR2 SYDVKM. The CDR3 nucleotides are TGTGCCAGCAGGGACACTCCGGGACACCGGAGCTCTGGAAACACCATATATTTT. It specifies CASRDTPGHRSSGNTIYF.

This clonotype has a count of ten or more. The chain links TRBV3-1 to TRBJ1-1; D gene uncertain. V lost 0 bases to trimming and J lost 1 base, with 12 bases between them. CDR3 size: 16 residues. Germline assignment: CDR1 LGHDT and CDR2 YNNKEL (reference sequence). The DNA for the CDR3 is TGTGCCAGCAGCCAAGATCCGGGTCGTCGGAACACTGAAGCTTTCTTT. The encoded protein is CASSQDPGRRNTEAFF.

V and J are TRBV9 and TRBJ2-5; 12 nucleotides line up with TRBD2. Per germline, CDR1 SGDLS and CDR2 YYNGEE. The CDR3 consists of 18 residues. The J segment lost 0 bases and the V segment lost 0 bases, leaving 6 bases of the junction unmatched. This CDR3 reads CASSVGPSGGDYQETQYF. The DNA for the CDR3 is TGTGCCAGCAGCGTAGGTCCTAGCGGGGGGGACTACCAAGAGACCCAGTACTTC.

This clonotype was found a few times. The V gene is TRBV3-1, the J gene TRBJ1-3; D remains ambiguous. With 1 base removed from V and 5 bases from J, the gap between germline ends came to 18 bases. The CDR3 spans 17 residues. The germline gives CDR1 LGHDT, CDR2 YNNKEL (reference sequence). The CDR3: CASSQVFAVGPRNTIYF. In DNA, the CDR3 is TGTGCCAGCAGCCAAGTCTTCGCCGTCGGGCCGAGAAACACCATATATTTT.

This clonotype was seen only a few times. The V call is TRBV4-3, the J call TRBJ2-7; weak D call: TRBD1 (5 bases). CDR1 LGHNA and CDR2 YSLEER come from the germline V gene. The CDR3 covers 16 residues. V shed 0 bases and J shed 2 bases, with 14 bases lying between them. CDR3 DNA: TGCGCCAGCAGCCAAGATGCGCCAGGGCGTCCCTACGAGCAGTACTTC. It codes for CASSQDAPGRPYEQYF.

Only a few counts were recorded for this clonotype. The chain has TRBV7-8 and TRBJ1-3; TRBD1 is a possible D gene (6 bases). V lost 6 bases, J lost 4 bases, and 13 bases lay in between. CDR3 length: 14 amino acids. The germline V gene has CDR1 SGHVS and CDR2 FQNEAQ. This CDR3 reads CASRSRGTGNTIYF. In nucleotides, the CDR3 is TGTGCCAGCAGGAGCAGGGGTACAGGAAACACCATATATTTT.